These 11 T cell receptor beta chains share one sample of origin, sequenced in a study of blood T cell repertoires in COVID-19. Measured with immunoSEQ multiplex PCR; TCRdb has only the in-frame clones, and not every one. The top ten hold about 2.5% of the sample, which has 70,000 or so clones, over 70% seen once. Sequencing was performed on peripheral blood. These receptors were obtained from a man older than 75 with active or convalescent COVID-19.

The chain links TRBV7-9 to TRBJ1-1; D might be TRBD1 (5 bases). CDR3 length: 14 amino acids. V was shortened by 1 base and J by 5 bases, with 11 bases between the two germline ends. The V gene's germline CDR1 is SEHNR and CDR2 FQNEAQ (reference sequence). CDR3 region: CASSLEGVRTEAFF. The CDR3 nucleotides read TGTGCCAGCAGCTTAGAAGGGGTGAGAACTGAAGCTTTCTTT.

This clone has a handful of counts. V is TRBV13 and J is TRBJ1-6; the match to TRBD1 covers 7 bases. CDR1 PRHDT and CDR2 FYEKMQ come from the germline V gene (reference sequence). The CDR3 spans 15 residues. With V trimmed by 5 bases and J by 2 bases, 3 bases remained unmatched. The CDR3 coding sequence is TGTGCCAGCAGCCGACAGGGCACCTATAATTCACCCCTCCACTTT. It yields the protein CASSRQGTYNSPLHF.

The J gene is TRBJ1-5, the V gene TRBV6-5; D is perhaps TRBD1 (5 bases). CDR3 size: 14 residues. V was shortened by 3 bases and J by 3 bases, with 9 bases between the two germline ends. Germline V lookup: CDR1 MNHEY, CDR2 SVGAGI. The CDR3 DNA is TGTGCCAGCAGTTATGACAGCTTCAATCAGCCCCAGCATTTT. It codes for CASSYDSFNQPQHF.

This clone showed up just a few times. The chain joins TRBV7-2 to TRBJ2-2, with D possibly matching TRBD2 (5 bases). The CDR3 is made up of 16 amino acids. The V end lost 0 bases, the J end lost 0 bases, and 8 bases lay between the germline ends. Germline values: CDR1 SGHTA, CDR2 FQGNSA. The CDR3 region is CASSLAPSPNTGELFF. CDR3 sequence (DNA): TGTGCCAGCAGCTTAGCGCCTAGCCCGAACACCGGGGAGCTGTTTTTT.

The chain couples TRBV4-1 to TRBJ1-2; D may be TRBD1 (5 bases). Germline CDR1 is MGHRA and CDR2 is YSYEKL. Deletions cut 3 bases from V and 7 bases from J, with 12 bases between. This CDR3 region has 13 residues. CDR3: CASSHSQGSGYTF. The CDR3 DNA reads as TGCGCCAGCAGCCATTCTCAGGGATCTGGCTACACCTTC.

V gene TRBV5-6 combines with J gene TRBJ2-7, with 11 bases identical to TRBD2. Germline V gene lookup returns CDR1 SGHDT and CDR2 YYEEEE. Trimming cost V 4 bases and J 0 bases; bases outside gene matches: 3. The CDR3 has 15 residues. The CDR3 region is CASSRGTSGSYEQYF. The CDR3 DNA sequence: TGTGCCAGCAGCCGCGGGACTAGCGGCTCCTACGAGCAGTACTTC.

This chain joins TRBV3-1 (or the pseudogene TRBV3-2) and TRBJ1-5, with D possibly being TRBD1 (5 bases). V shed 2 bases and J shed 3 bases, with 8 bases lying between them. This CDR3 contains 14 residues. CDR1 is LGHDT and CDR2 is YNNKEL in the germline V gene (reference sequence). CDR3 sequence (DNA): TGTGCCAGCAGCCAACAGGGTTTCAATCAGCCCCAGCATTTT. Translated: CASSQQGFNQPQHF.

The chain employs TRBV23-1 and TRBJ1-2; 9 nucleotides line up with TRBD1. TRBV23-1 is annotated as an ORF whose role is uncertain. V gave up 3 bases and J gave up 6 bases; unmatched junction bases: 5. CDR3 size: 14 residues. CDR3 sequence: CASSHVDRGHGYTF. CDR3 nucleotide sequence: TGCGCCAGCAGTCACGTGGACAGGGGCCATGGCTACACCTTC.

This clone has more than one count but fewer than ten. The gene calls are TRBV12-5 and TRBJ1-6, with 10 bases fitting TRBD1. V was pared by 6 bases and J by 11 bases, with 7 bases of the junction left unmatched. CDR3 size: 14 residues. Germline loops: CDR1 LGHNT, CDR2 FRNRAP. The CDR3 DNA follows: TGTGCTAGTGGCCGCGGACAGGGGGGGACACCCCTCCACTTT. Its translation is CASGRGQGGTPLHF. Full variable domain (missing parts from reference TRBV12-5 and TRBJ1-6): DARVTQTPRHKVTEMGQEVTMRCQPILGHNTVFWYRQTMMQGLELLAYFRNRAPLDDSGMPKDRFSAEMPDATLATLKIQPSEPRDSAVYFCASGRGQGGTPLHFGNGTRLTVT.

The chain combines TRBV3-1 (or the pseudogene TRBV3-2) with TRBJ2-5; D is unclear. This CDR3 contains 12 residues. V dropped 5 bases and J dropped 7 bases, with 11 bases sitting between them. Germline lookup yields CDR1 LGHDT and CDR2 YNNKEL (reference sequence). The DNA of the CDR3 is TGTGCCAGCAGCTCCGACTGGAGGACCCAGTACTTC. Translation: CASSSDWRTQYF.

V and J are TRBV4-1 and TRBJ2-5, with TRBD2 matching over 12 bases. V lost 1 base and J lost 2; bases outside the gene matches: 2. The CDR3 has 16 amino acids. The germline V gene has CDR1 MGHRA and CDR2 YSYEKL. In nucleotides, the CDR3 is TGCGCCAGCAGCCAAGGGACTAGCGGGATGCAAGAGACCCAGTACTTC. This codes for CASSQGTSGMQETQYF.